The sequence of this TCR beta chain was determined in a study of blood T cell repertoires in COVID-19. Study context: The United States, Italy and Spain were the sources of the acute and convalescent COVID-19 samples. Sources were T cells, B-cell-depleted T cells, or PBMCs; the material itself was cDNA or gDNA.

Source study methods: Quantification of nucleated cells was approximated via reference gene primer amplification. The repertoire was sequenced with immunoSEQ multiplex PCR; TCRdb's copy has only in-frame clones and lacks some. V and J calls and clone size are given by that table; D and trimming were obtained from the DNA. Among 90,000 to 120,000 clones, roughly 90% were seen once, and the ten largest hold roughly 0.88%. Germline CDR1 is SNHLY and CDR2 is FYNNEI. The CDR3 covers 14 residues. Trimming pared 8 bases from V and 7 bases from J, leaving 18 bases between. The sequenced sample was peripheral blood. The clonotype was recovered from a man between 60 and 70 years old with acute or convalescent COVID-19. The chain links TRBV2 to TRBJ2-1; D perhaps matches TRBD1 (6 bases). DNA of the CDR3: TGTGCCAGCGGGGAGAGCTCGAGGGGGAATGAGCAGTTCTTC. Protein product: CASGESSRGNEQFF.